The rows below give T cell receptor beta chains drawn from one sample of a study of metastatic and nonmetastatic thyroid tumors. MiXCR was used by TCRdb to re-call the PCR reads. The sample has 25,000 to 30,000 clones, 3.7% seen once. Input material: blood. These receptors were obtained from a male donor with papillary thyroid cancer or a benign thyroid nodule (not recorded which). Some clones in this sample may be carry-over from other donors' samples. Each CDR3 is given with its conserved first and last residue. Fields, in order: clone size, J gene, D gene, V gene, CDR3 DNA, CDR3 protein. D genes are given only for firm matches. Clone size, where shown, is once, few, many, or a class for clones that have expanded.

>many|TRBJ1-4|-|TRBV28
TGTGCCAGCAGTGTGCCGGGGGCAAGTGAAAAACTGTTTTTT
CASSVPGASEKLFF
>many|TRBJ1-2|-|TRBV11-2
TGTGCCAGCAGCCCACAGGGAGGCGGCTACACCTTC
CASSPQGGGYTF
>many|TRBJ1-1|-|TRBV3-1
TGTGCCAGCAGCCAAGGGTCCACTGAAGCTTTCTTT
CASSQGSTEAFF
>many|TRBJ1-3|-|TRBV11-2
TGTGCCAGCAGCTTACCGGAGGGCGGGAGGGTTCTATCTGGAAACACCATATATTTT
CASSLPEGGRVLSGNTIYF
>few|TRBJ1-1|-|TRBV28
TGTGCCAGCAGTTTTGAGCAGGACACTGAAGCTTTCTTT
CASSFEQDTEAFF
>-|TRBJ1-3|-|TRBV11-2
TGTGCCAGCCTGGACTTCTCTGGAAACACCATATATTTT
CASLDFSGNTIYF
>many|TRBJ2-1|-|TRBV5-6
TGTGCCAGCAGCGCCTGGGACTCCTCCTACAATGAGCAGTTCTTC
CASSAWDSSYNEQFF
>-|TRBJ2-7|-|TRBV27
TGTGCCAGCAGTTTATCTTGGGCCTCCTACGAGCAGTACTTC
CASSLSWASYEQYF
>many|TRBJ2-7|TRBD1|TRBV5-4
TGTGCCAGCAGCCAGGACAGGGGGATACGCGAGCAGTACTTC
CASSQDRGIREQYF
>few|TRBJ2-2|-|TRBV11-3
TGTGCCAGCAGCCCCCTTTTTAGCGAGAACACCTGGGATCTGTTTTTT
CASSPLFSENTWDLFF
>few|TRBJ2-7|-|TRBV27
TGTGCCACCCGGGGTGAGCAGTACTTC
CATRGEQYF
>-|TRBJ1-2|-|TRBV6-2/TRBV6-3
TGTGCCAGCAGTGAGGGGGGACCCAAAAACTATGGCTACACCTTC
CASSEGGPKNYGYTF
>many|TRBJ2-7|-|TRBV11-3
TGTGCCAGACTACTTACTAGCTTC
CARLLTSF
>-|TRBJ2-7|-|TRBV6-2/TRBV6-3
TGTGCCAGCAGTTTTACAGCCGGGACTCTATTCTCCTACGAGCAGTACTTC
CASSFTAGTLFSYEQYF
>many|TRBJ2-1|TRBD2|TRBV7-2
TGTGCCAGCAGCCCGGGACTAGCGGGAGTAGGTGAGCAGTTCTTC
CASSPGLAGVGEQFF
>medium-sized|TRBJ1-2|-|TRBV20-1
TGCAGTGCAAGCAAGGTTTCATATGGCTACACCTTC
CSASKVSYGYTF
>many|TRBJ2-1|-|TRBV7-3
TGTGCCAGCAGCTTATCAGGGGCCGACGTCAATGAGCAGTTCTTC
CASSLSGADVNEQFF
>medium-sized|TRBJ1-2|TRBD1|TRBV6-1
TGTGCCAGCAGTTATAGGGGGACAGGGGATGGAGTAGTCTATGGCTACACCTTC
CASSYRGTGDGVVYGYTF
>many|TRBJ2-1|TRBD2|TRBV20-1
TGCAGTGCCGGGACTAGCGGGAGGTACAATGAGCAGTTCTTC
CSAGTSGRYNEQFF
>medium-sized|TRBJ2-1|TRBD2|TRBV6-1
TGTGCCAGCAGTGAAGAGACTAGCGGGAGTAGTGAGCAGTTCTTC
CASSEETSGSSEQFF
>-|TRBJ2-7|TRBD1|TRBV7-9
TGTGCCAGCAGCTTGTCGGGGGGGACAGGGGGGAACGAGCAGTACTTC
CASSLSGGTGGNEQYF
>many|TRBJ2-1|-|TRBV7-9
TGTGCCAGCAACACCCAAGGGGGTACCGGACCAAAGGATGAGCAGTTCTTC
CASNTQGGTGPKDEQFF
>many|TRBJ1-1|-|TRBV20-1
TGCAGTGCTAGAGATTCGGGGTGGACTGAAGCTTTCTTT
CSARDSGWTEAFF
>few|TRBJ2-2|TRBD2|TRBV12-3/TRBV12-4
TGTGCCAGCAGTTTATCGGGGACTACAACCGGGGAGCTGTTTTTT
CASSLSGTTTGELFF
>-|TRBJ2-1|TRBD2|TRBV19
TGTGCCAGTACCGGGACTAGCGGGAGGGCTAACAATGAGCAGTTCTTC
CASTGTSGRANNEQFF
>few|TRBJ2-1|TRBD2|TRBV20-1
TGCAGTGCTGGGGGACTAGCGGGCTCCTACAATGAGCAGTTCTTC
CSAGGLAGSYNEQFF
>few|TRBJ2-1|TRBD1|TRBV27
TGTGCCAGCAGGGACAGGGACAGGATTCAGTTCTTC
CASRDRDRIQFF
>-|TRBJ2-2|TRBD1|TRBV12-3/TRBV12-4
TGTGCCAGCAGTTTGGACAGGAACACCGGGGAGTTGTTTTTT
CASSLDRNTGELFF
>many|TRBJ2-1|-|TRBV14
TGTGCCAGCAGCCACGGTCGCCAGTACAATGAGCAGTTCTTC
CASSHGRQYNEQFF
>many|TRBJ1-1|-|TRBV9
TGTGCCAGCAGCGTAGCAAGGAACACTGAAGCTTTCTTT
CASSVARNTEAFF
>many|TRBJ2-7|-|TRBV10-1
TGCGCCAGCAGTGAGTTCAACGGTGGGGAGCTGGTCGAGCAGTACTTC
CASSEFNGGELVEQYF
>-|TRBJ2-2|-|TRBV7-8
TGTGCCAGCAGCTTAGGGGCCCCGACAGGTGCGGGCGGGGAGCTGTTTTTT
CASSLGAPTGAGGELFF
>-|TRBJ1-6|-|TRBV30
TGTGCCTGGAGTGTAACGCAGGGAGTGTTATCCCTCCACTTT
CAWSVTQGVLSLHF
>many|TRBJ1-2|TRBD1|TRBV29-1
TGCAGCGTTGAAACCCCTGGGCAGGGGGGCTTATATGGCTACACCTTC
CSVETPGQGGLYGYTF
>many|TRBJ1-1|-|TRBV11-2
TGTGCCAGCAGCCCGACGGACATGAACACTGAAGCTTTCTTT
CASSPTDMNTEAFF
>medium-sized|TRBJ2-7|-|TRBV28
TGTGCCACCGTCAGGACAGCCGATTCCTCCTACGAGCAGTACTTC
CATVRTADSSYEQYF
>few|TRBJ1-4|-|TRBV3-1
TGTGCCAGCAGCCAAGGCGAAGAAAAACTGTTTTTT
CASSQGEEKLFF
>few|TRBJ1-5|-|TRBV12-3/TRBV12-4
TGTGCCAGCAGTAGAGGGACATTTGAGCCCCAGCATTTT
CASSRGTFEPQHF
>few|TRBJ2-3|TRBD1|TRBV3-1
TGTGCCAGCAGCCATAAGGGGGCGGGCTACTACACAGATACGCAGTATTTT
CASSHKGAGYYTDTQYF
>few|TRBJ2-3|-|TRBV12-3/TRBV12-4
TGTGCCAGCAGTGGGGGTAGCGGAGGCCCCCCAGATACGCAGTATTTT
CASSGGSGGPPDTQYF
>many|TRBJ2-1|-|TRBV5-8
TGTGCCAGCAGCTTGGAACCCCAAAGGGATGAGCAGTTCTTC
CASSLEPQRDEQFF
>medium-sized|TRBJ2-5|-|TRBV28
TGTGCCAGCAGCCCGACCGGGACCCGGGAGACCCAGTACTTC
CASSPTGTRETQYF
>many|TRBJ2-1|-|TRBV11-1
TGTGCCAGCAGGGAAGGACACTTTCTCTTGGGTGAGCAGTTCTTC
CASREGHFLLGEQFF
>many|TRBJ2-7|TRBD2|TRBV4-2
TGTGCCAGCAGCCAAGAAGCGGGAGAGGGCTACGAGCAGTACTTC
CASSQEAGEGYEQYF
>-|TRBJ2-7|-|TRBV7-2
TGTGCCAGCAGCTCACATGGGTCCGATCAGTACTTC
CASSSHGSDQYF
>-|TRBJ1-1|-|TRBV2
TGTGCCAGCAGTGCTCGGACAGCGAACACTGAAGCTTTCTTT
CASSARTANTEAFF
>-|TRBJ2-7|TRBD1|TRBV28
TGTGCCAGCACCACTACAGGGGATGCCTACGAGCAGTACTTC
CASTTTGDAYEQYF
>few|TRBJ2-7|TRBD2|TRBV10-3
TGTGCCATCAGTCAGTCCCCGGGACTAGCGGTAGTTGCCCACGAGCAGTACTTC
CAISQSPGLAVVAHEQYF